This is a list of T cell receptor beta chains from one sample in a study of PD-L1 blockade in urothelial cancer. Sequenced by immunoSEQ multiplex PCR; TCRdb stores in-frame clones only, minus some. The sample carries under 150,000 clones, around 88% recorded once. Source: PBMCs, taken around atezolizumab (anti-PD-L1) treatment. The source is a man in his sixties with urothelial cancer. Both conserved end residues are part of each CDR3. A D gene is named only where the DNA matches it firmly. Expanded clones get a size class; other rows say once, few or many, or leave the size out.

D gene,clone size,V gene,J gene,CDR3 DNA,CDR3 protein
.,.,TRBV5-5,TRBJ1-2,TGTGCCAGCAGCTTGGTTTTTGGGCCTTATGGCTACACCTTC,CASSLVFGPYGYTF
TRBD1,.,TRBV28,TRBJ1-2,TGTGCCAGCAGTTTTTTCACAGGGGAGTATGGCTACACCTTC,CASSFFTGEYGYTF
TRBD2,.,TRBV18,TRBJ2-1,TGTGCCAGCTCAAAAAGCGGACTAGCGTCCAATGAGCAGTTCTTC,CASSKSGLASNEQFF
TRBD1,.,TRBV7-7,TRBJ2-3,TGTGCTAGCAGCCGACAGGGGGTGGATACGCAGTATTTT,CASSRQGVDTQYF
TRBD1,.,TRBV7-9,TRBJ1-4,TGTGCCAGCAGAACCTCCGGGACAGGGAATGAAAAACTGTTTTTT,CASRTSGTGNEKLFF
.,once,TRBV14,TRBJ2-5,TGTGCCAGCAGCCAAGAAGGTCGGGGGTGGCAGACCCAGTACTTC,CASSQEGRGWQTQYF
TRBD1,.,TRBV2,TRBJ1-5,TGTGCCAGCAGTCGGACAGGGGGCTTTCAGCCCCAGCATTTT,CASSRTGGFQPQHF
TRBD2,.,TRBV18,TRBJ2-3,TGTGCCAGCTCTCAAAGGACTAGCGGGGGTTCCGATACGCAGTATTTT,CASSQRTSGGSDTQYF
.,.,TRBV7-9,TRBJ2-7,TGTGCCAGCAGCTTTCAGGGTCCCTGGTACGAGCAGTACTTC,CASSFQGPWYEQYF
.,.,TRBV9,TRBJ1-1,TGTGCCAGCAGCGGCAGCGGGAAGGAGGGTGAAGCTTTCTTT,CASSGSGKEGEAFF
TRBD1,.,TRBV7-3,TRBJ2-2,TGTGCCAGCAGTAGACAGGGGACGAACACCGGGGAGCTGTTTTTT,CASSRQGTNTGELFF
.,.,TRBV28,TRBJ2-7,TGTGCCAGCAGTTCGGGGGGGGACAGGGTATGGGAGCAGTACTTC,CASSSGGDRVWEQYF
.,.,TRBV4-1,TRBJ1-2,TGCGCCAGCAGCCAAGAAGCCTATGGCTACACCTTC,CASSQEAYGYTF
TRBD1,once,TRBV27,TRBJ2-5,TGTGCCAGCAGTTTGGGGCAGGGGGAAGAGACCCAGTACTTC,CASSLGQGEETQYF
.,few,TRBV18,TRBJ1-1,TGTGCCAGCTCACCACCGGGGCAGTACACTGAAGCTTTCTTT,CASSPPGQYTEAFF
TRBD2,.,TRBV5-4,TRBJ2-1,TGTGCCAGCAGCTTGGCGGGCGGGAGCAGCTCCTACAATGAGCAGTTCTTC,CASSLAGGSSSYNEQFF